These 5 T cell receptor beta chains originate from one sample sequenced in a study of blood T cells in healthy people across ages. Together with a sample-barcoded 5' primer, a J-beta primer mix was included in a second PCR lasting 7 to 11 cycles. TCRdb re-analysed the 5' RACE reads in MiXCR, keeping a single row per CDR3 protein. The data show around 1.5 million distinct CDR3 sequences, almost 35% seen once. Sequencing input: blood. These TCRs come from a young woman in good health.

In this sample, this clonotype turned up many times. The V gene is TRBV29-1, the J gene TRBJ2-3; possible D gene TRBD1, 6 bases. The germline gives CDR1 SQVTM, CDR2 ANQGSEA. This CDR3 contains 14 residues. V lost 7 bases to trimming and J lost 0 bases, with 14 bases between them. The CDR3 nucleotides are TGCAGCGCCGCAAGGGGGTCTAGCACAGATACGCAGTATTTT. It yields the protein CSAARGSSTDTQYF.

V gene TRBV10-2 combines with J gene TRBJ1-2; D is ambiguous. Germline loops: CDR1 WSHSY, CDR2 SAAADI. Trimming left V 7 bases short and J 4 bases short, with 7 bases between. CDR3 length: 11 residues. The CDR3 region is CASTNSYGYTF. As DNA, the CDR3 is TGCGCCAGCACCAACAGCTATGGCTACACCTTC.

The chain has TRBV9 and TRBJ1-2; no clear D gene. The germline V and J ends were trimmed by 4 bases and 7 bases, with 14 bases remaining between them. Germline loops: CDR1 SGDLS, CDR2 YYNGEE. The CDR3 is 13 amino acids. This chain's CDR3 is CASSLPGRTGYTF. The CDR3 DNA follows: TGTGCCAGCAGCTTACCAGGCAGGACTGGCTACACCTTC.

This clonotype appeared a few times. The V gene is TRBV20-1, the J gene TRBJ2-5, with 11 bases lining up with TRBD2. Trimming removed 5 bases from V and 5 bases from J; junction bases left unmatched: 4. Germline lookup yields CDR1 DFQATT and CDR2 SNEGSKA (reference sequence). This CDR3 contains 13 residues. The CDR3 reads CSAGTSGSETQYF. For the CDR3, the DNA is TGCAGTGCTGGGACTAGCGGTTCGGAGACCCAGTACTTC.

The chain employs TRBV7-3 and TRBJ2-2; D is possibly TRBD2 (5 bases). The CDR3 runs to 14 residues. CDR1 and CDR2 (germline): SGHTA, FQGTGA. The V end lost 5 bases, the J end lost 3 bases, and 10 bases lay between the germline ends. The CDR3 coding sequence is TGTGCCAGCAGCATGACGGGGTACACCGGGGAGCTGTTTTTT. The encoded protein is CASSMTGYTGELFF. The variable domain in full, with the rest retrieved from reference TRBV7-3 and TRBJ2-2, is GAGVSQTPSNKVTEKGKYVELRCDPISGHTALYWYRQSLGQGPEFLIYFQGTGAADDSGLPNDRFFAVRPEGSVSTLKIQRTERGDSAVYLCASSMTGYTGELFFGEGSRLTVL.